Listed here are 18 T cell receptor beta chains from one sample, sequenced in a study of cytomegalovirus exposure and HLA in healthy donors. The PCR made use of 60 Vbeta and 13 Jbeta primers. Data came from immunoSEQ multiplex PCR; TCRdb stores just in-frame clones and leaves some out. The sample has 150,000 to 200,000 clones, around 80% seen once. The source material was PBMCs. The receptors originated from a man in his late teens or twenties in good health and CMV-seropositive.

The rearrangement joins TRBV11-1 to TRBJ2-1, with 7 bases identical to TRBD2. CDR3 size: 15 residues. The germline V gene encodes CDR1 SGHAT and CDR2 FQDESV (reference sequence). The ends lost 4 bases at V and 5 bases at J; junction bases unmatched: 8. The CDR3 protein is CASSSGGSYNNEQFF. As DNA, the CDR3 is TGTGCCAGCAGCTCCGGGGGGAGTTACAACAATGAGCAGTTCTTC.

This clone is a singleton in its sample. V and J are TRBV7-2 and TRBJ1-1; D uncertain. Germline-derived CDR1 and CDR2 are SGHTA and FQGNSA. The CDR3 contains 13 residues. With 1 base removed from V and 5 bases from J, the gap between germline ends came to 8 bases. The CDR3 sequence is CASSLGSTTEAFF. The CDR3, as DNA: TGTGCCAGCAGCTTAGGGTCCACTACTGAAGCTTTCTTT.

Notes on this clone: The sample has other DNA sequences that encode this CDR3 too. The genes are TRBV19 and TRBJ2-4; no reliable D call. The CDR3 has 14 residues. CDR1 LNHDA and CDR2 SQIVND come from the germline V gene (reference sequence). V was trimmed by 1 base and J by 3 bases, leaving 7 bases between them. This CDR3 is CASSIAAGKNIQYF. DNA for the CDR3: TGTGCCAGTAGTATAGCCGCAGGCAAAAACATTCAGTACTTC. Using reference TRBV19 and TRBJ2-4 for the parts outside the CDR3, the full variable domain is DGGITQSPKYLFRKEGQNVTLSCEQNLNHDAMYWYRQDPGQGLRLIYYSQIVNDFQKGDIAEGYSVSREKKESFPLTVTSAQKNPTAFYLCASSIAAGKNIQYFGAGTRLSVL.

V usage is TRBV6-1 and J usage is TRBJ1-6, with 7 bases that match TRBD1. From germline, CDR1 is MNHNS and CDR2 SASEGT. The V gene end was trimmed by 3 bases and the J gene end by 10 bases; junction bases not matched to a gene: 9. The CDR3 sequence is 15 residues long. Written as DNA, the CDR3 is TGTGCCAGCAGTGACACAGGGGCGAACGACTCACCCCTCCACTTT. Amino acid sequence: CASSDTGANDSPLHF.

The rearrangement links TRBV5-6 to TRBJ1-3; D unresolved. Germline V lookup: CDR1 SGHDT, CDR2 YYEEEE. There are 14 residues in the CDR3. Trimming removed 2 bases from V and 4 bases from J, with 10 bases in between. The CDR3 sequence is CASSFLAGGNTIYF. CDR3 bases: TGTGCCAGCAGCTTCCTCGCAGGAGGAAACACCATATATTTT.

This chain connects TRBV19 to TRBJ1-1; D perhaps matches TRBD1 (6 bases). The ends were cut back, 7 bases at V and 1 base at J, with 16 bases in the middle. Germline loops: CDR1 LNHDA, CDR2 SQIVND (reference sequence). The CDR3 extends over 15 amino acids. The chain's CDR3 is CASTGGRVGNTEAFF. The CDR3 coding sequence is TGTGCCAGTACGGGGGGCAGGGTAGGGAACACTGAAGCTTTCTTT.

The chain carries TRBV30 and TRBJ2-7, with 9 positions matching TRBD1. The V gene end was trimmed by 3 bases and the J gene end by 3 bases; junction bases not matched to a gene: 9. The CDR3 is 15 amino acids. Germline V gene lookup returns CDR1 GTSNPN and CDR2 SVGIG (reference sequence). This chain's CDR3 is CAWSGDRARYYEQYF. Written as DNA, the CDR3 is TGTGCCTGGAGCGGGGACAGGGCTCGGTACTACGAGCAGTACTTC.

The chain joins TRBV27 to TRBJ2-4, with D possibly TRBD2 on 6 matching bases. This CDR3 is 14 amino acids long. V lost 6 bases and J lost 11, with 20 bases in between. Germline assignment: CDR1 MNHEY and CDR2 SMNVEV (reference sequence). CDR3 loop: CASSSSGERVFQYF. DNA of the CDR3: TGTGCCAGCAGCTCTTCGGGGGAGCGGGTTTTTCAGTACTTC.

The DNA of the CDR3 is TGTGCCAGCAGTGCTGCAGGGGGGACCGGGGAGCTGTTTTTT. Encoded protein: CASSAAGGTGELFF. This chain joins TRBV6-4 and TRBJ2-2; D is perhaps TRBD1 (7 bases). Trimming removed 4 bases at V and 5 bases at J, with 11 bases between. Germline lookup yields CDR1 MRHNA and CDR2 SNTAGT. The CDR3 contains 14 residues.

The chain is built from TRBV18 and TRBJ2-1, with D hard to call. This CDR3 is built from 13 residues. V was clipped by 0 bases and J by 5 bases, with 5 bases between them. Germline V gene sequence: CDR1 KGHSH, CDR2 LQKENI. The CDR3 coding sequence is TGTGCCAGCTCACCACCAACAGACAATGAGCAGTTCTTC. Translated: CASSPPTDNEQFF. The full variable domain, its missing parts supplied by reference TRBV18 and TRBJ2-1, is NAGVMQNPRHLVRRRGQEARLRCSPMKGHSHVYWYRQLPEEGLKFMVYLQKENIIDESGMPKERFSAEFPKEGPSILRIQQVVRGDSAAYFCASSPPTDNEQFFGPGTRLTVL.

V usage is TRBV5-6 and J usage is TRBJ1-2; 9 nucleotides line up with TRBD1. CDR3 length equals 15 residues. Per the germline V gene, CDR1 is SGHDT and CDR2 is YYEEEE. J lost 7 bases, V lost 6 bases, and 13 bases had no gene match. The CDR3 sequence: CASTIRGTGPAGYTF. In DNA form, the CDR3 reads TGTGCCAGCACTATACGGGGGACAGGGCCTGCTGGCTACACCTTC.

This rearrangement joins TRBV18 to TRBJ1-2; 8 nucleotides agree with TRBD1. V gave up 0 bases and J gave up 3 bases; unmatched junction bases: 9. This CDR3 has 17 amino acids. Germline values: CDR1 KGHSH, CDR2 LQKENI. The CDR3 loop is CASSPPRQGRDYYGYTF. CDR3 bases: TGTGCCAGCTCACCACCGAGACAGGGGCGCGACTACTATGGCTACACCTTC.

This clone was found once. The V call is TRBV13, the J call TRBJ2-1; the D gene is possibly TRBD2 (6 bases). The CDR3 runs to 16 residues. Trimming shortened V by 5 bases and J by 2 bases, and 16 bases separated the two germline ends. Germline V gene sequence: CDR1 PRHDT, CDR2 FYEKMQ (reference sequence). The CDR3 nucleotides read TGTGCCAGCAGCCGTATGGACTACCGGCCCTACAATGAGCAGTTCTTC. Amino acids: CASSRMDYRPYNEQFF.

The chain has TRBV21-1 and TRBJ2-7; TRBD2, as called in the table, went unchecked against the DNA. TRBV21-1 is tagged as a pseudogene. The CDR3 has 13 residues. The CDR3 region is CASSKATSGGAYF. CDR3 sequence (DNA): TGTGCCAGCAGCAAAGCAACTAGCGGGGGGGCGTACTTC.

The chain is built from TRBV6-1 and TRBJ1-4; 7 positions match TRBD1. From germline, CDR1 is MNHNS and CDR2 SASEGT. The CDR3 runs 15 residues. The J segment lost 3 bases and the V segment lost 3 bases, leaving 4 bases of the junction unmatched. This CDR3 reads CASSDRDSPNEKLFF. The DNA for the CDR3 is TGTGCCAGCAGTGACCGGGACAGCCCTAATGAAAAACTGTTTTTT.

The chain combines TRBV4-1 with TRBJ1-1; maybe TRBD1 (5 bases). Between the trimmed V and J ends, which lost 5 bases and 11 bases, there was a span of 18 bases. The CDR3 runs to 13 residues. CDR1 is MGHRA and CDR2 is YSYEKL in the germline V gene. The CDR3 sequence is CASSSDRRGTAFF. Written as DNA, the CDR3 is TGCGCCAGCAGCTCAGATCGGCGGGGGACGGCTTTCTTT.

The CDR3 DNA reads TGTGCCAGCAGCAAGACCGGGACAGGGTTTTACGAGCAGTACTTC. It is translated as CASSKTGTGFYEQYF. The chain has TRBV5-5 and TRBJ2-7, with TRBD1 identical over 9 bases. Germline CDR1 is SGHKS and CDR2 is YYEKEE (reference sequence). The CDR3 is 15 residues long. The J segment lost 4 bases and the V segment lost 4 bases, leaving 9 bases of the junction unmatched.

The CDR3: CASSALTAYNEQFF. The CDR3 DNA follows: TGTGCCAGCAGCGCGCTGACAGCATACAATGAGCAGTTCTTC. This chain links TRBV9 with TRBJ2-1; D perhaps matches TRBD1 (5 bases). The CDR3 has 14 residues. V shed 3 bases and J shed 4 bases, with 11 bases lying between them. Germline CDR1 SGDLS, CDR2 YYNGEE.